These T cell receptor beta chains were read from a single sample in a study of T cell responses to AZD1222 COVID-19 vaccine. The table came from immunoSEQ multiplex PCR; TCRdb's copy has only in-frame clones and leaves some out. The data contain approximately 70,000 clones, 86% of them singletons. Material: peripheral blood, obtained on day 0 of AZD1222 vaccination. The receptors stem from an adult in good health. The CDR3 runs from the conserved cysteine through the conserved F or W. Fields, in order: D gene, clone size, J gene, V gene, CDR3 DNA, CDR3 protein. D genes are given only for firm matches. A row's size may be missing; if present it is once, few, many or a size class.

D gene: NA; clone size: once; J gene: TRBJ1-3; V gene: TRBV6-5; CDR3 DNA: TGTGCCAGCAGTTCCTCCTACTCTGGAAACACCATATATTTT; CDR3 protein: CASSSSYSGNTIYF
D gene: TRBD2; clone size: NA; J gene: TRBJ2-7; V gene: TRBV7-2; CDR3 DNA: TGTGCCAGCAGCTCGGGTTCGAGCGGGGGATACGAGCAGTACTTC; CDR3 protein: CASSSGSSGGYEQYF
D gene: NA; clone size: NA; J gene: TRBJ2-3; V gene: TRBV7-9; CDR3 DNA: TGTGCCAGCTTGGTGGGACAAACTAGCACAGATACGCAGTATTTT; CDR3 protein: CASLVGQTSTDTQYF
D gene: NA; clone size: NA; J gene: TRBJ1-1; V gene: TRBV28; CDR3 DNA: TGTGCCACCGGGGCCTACACTGAAGCTTTCTTT; CDR3 protein: CATGAYTEAFF
D gene: NA; clone size: NA; J gene: TRBJ1-1; V gene: TRBV6-5; CDR3 DNA: TGTGCCAGCACTAAATCCTCATTGCTCACTGAAGCTTTCTTT; CDR3 protein: CASTKSSLLTEAFF
D gene: NA; clone size: NA; J gene: TRBJ2-1; V gene: TRBV14; CDR3 DNA: TGTGCCAGCAGCCAAGAATTCGGGAGATTGGCCGACAATGAGCAGTTCTTC; CDR3 protein: CASSQEFGRLADNEQFF
D gene: NA; clone size: NA; J gene: TRBJ2-1; V gene: TRBV10-3; CDR3 DNA: TGTGCCATCAGTGAGGGACCCACCTACGGGGAGCAGTTCTTC; CDR3 protein: CAISEGPTYGEQFF
D gene: NA; clone size: NA; J gene: TRBJ1-2; V gene: TRBV5-6; CDR3 DNA: TGTGCCAGCAGCGTCGACAACTATGGCTACACCTTC; CDR3 protein: CASSVDNYGYTF
D gene: NA; clone size: NA; J gene: TRBJ1-6; V gene: TRBV2; CDR3 DNA: TGTGCCAGCAGTGACGGTGGGCGAAAAAATTCACCCCTCCACTTT; CDR3 protein: CASSDGGRKNSPLHF
D gene: NA; clone size: NA; J gene: TRBJ2-4; V gene: TRBV27; CDR3 DNA: TGTGCCAGCTGGGGGAGACTAGCCAAAAACATTCAGTACTTC; CDR3 protein: CASWGRLAKNIQYF
D gene: NA; clone size: NA; J gene: TRBJ2-1; V gene: TRBV27; CDR3 DNA: TGTGCCAGCAGTTTCCGTTTCAATGAGCAGTTCTTC; CDR3 protein: CASSFRFNEQFF
D gene: NA; clone size: NA; J gene: TRBJ2-1; V gene: TRBV5-6; CDR3 DNA: TGTGCCAGCAGCTTGGGAATCCGGGAGAGGGTCTTC; CDR3 protein: CASSLGIRERVF
D gene: TRBD1; clone size: NA; J gene: TRBJ1-6; V gene: TRBV6-6; CDR3 DNA: TGTGCCACCACCCCGGGACAGGGTTATTCACCCCTCCACTTT; CDR3 protein: CATTPGQGYSPLHF
D gene: NA; clone size: NA; J gene: TRBJ2-7; V gene: TRBV12-3/TRBV12-4; CDR3 DNA: TGTGCCAGCACCTTAGGGGGTTACGAGCAGTACTTC; CDR3 protein: CASTLGGYEQYF
D gene: NA; clone size: NA; J gene: TRBJ1-2; V gene: TRBV25-1; CDR3 DNA: TGTGCCAGCAGTTCCCTCAGTGTGGATGGCTACACCTTC; CDR3 protein: CASSSLSVDGYTF
D gene: NA; clone size: NA; J gene: TRBJ2-7; V gene: TRBV3-1/TRBV3-2; CDR3 DNA: TGTGCCAGCAGCCGCGACCATAAAGACGAGCAGTACTTC; CDR3 protein: CASSRDHKDEQYF
D gene: NA; clone size: once; J gene: TRBJ2-2; V gene: TRBV2; CDR3 DNA: TGTGCCAGCAGTGTGCGACAGAACACCGGGGAGCTGTTTTTT; CDR3 protein: CASSVRQNTGELFF
D gene: NA; clone size: NA; J gene: TRBJ2-7; V gene: TRBV11-2; CDR3 DNA: TGTGCCAGCAGCTTAGGGCTAGCGCCTACCTACGAGCAGTACTTC; CDR3 protein: CASSLGLAPTYEQYF
D gene: NA; clone size: NA; J gene: TRBJ2-1; V gene: TRBV6-4; CDR3 DNA: TGTGCCAGCAGTGAAGGCCTGACCCCCTACAATGAGCAGTTCTTC; CDR3 protein: CASSEGLTPYNEQFF
D gene: TRBD1; clone size: few; J gene: TRBJ1-6; V gene: TRBV5-4; CDR3 DNA: TGTGCCAGCAGCTTGGACAGGGGAAATAATTCACCCCTCCACTTT; CDR3 protein: CASSLDRGNNSPLHF
D gene: NA; clone size: NA; J gene: TRBJ1-2; V gene: TRBV6-2/TRBV6-3; CDR3 DNA: TGTGCCAGCAGTTACTCCCCAGGGACTAACTATGGCTACACCTTC; CDR3 protein: CASSYSPGTNYGYTF
D gene: TRBD2; clone size: NA; J gene: TRBJ2-2; V gene: TRBV7-3; CDR3 DNA: TGTGCCAGCAGCCACGGCTTAGGACTAGCGGACCGCGGGGAGCTGTTTTTT; CDR3 protein: CASSHGLGLADRGELFF
D gene: NA; clone size: NA; J gene: TRBJ2-7; V gene: TRBV21-1; CDR3 DNA: TGTGCCAGCAGCAAAGGTAGGTTTTCGAACTACGAGCAGTACTTC; CDR3 protein: CASSKGRFSNYEQYF
D gene: NA; clone size: NA; J gene: TRBJ2-5; V gene: TRBV5-1; CDR3 DNA: TGCGCCAGCAGTTACCAAGAGACCCAGTACTTC; CDR3 protein: CASSYQETQYF
D gene: NA; clone size: NA; J gene: TRBJ1-4; V gene: TRBV6-6; CDR3 DNA: TGTGCCAGCAGAAAAGAAAGGGGGGATGAAAAACTGTTTTTT; CDR3 protein: CASRKERGDEKLFF
D gene: NA; clone size: NA; J gene: TRBJ1-1; V gene: TRBV30; CDR3 DNA: TGTGCCTGGAGTGAGGGTGGGAACACTGAAGCTTTCTTT; CDR3 protein: CAWSEGGNTEAFF
D gene: TRBD1; clone size: many; J gene: TRBJ1-1; V gene: TRBV2; CDR3 DNA: TGTGCCAGCAGTGAGGGACAGGCGGCTTTCTTT; CDR3 protein: CASSEGQAAFF
D gene: NA; clone size: NA; J gene: TRBJ1-5; V gene: TRBV3-1/TRBV3-2; CDR3 DNA: TGTGCCAGCAGCCAATACGGGAACCAGCCCCAGCATTTT; CDR3 protein: CASSQYGNQPQHF
D gene: NA; clone size: NA; J gene: TRBJ2-7; V gene: TRBV11-2; CDR3 DNA: TGTGCCAGCAGCCTATACGAGCAGTACTTC; CDR3 protein: CASSLYEQYF
D gene: NA; clone size: once; J gene: TRBJ1-2; V gene: TRBV14; CDR3 DNA: TGTGCCAGCAGCCAAGAAGTACAGTTCGGACTCGGCTACACCTTC; CDR3 protein: CASSQEVQFGLGYTF
D gene: NA; clone size: NA; J gene: TRBJ1-1; V gene: TRBV6-5; CDR3 DNA: TGTGCCAGCAGCATAAACGGGAGAACGAACACTGAAGCTTTCTTT; CDR3 protein: CASSINGRTNTEAFF
D gene: NA; clone size: NA; J gene: TRBJ2-7; V gene: TRBV28; CDR3 DNA: TGTGCCAGCAGTTTGCTTTACGAGCAGTACTTC; CDR3 protein: CASSLLYEQYF
D gene: TRBD1; clone size: NA; J gene: TRBJ2-3; V gene: TRBV5-4; CDR3 DNA: TGTGCCAGCAGCTTGGGACAGGGTTTCGCAGATACGCAGTATTTT; CDR3 protein: CASSLGQGFADTQYF
D gene: TRBD2; clone size: NA; J gene: TRBJ2-7; V gene: TRBV30; CDR3 DNA: TGTGCCTGGAGTCAACTAGCGGGGGGACGAGCCTACGAGCAGTACTTC; CDR3 protein: CAWSQLAGGRAYEQYF
D gene: NA; clone size: NA; J gene: TRBJ2-1; V gene: TRBV28; CDR3 DNA: TGTGCCAGCAGCCCCCGGACTCTGGCACTCTATGAGCAGTTCTTC; CDR3 protein: CASSPRTLALYEQFF
D gene: NA; clone size: NA; J gene: TRBJ2-1; V gene: TRBV18; CDR3 DNA: TGTGCCAGCTCACCACCGATCCGGGGGTACAATGAGCAGTTCTTC; CDR3 protein: CASSPPIRGYNEQFF
D gene: TRBD2; clone size: NA; J gene: TRBJ2-1; V gene: TRBV7-2; CDR3 DNA: TGTGCCAGCAGCCTCGGCGGGGGAGGCACCTACAATGAGCAGTTCTTC; CDR3 protein: CASSLGGGGTYNEQFF
D gene: TRBD1; clone size: once; J gene: TRBJ1-4; V gene: TRBV7-2; CDR3 DNA: TGTGCCAGCAGGTGGACAGGGGAGGGTGAAAAACTGTTTTTT; CDR3 protein: CASRWTGEGEKLFF
D gene: NA; clone size: few; J gene: TRBJ1-5; V gene: TRBV11-2; CDR3 DNA: TGTGCCAGCAGCAATACCGGGACCCTAAATCAGCCCCAGCATTTT; CDR3 protein: CASSNTGTLNQPQHF
D gene: NA; clone size: NA; J gene: TRBJ2-5; V gene: TRBV7-8; CDR3 DNA: TGTGCCAGCAGCGAGGGCCTGACCAAAGAGACCCAGTACTTC; CDR3 protein: CASSEGLTKETQYF
D gene: NA; clone size: NA; J gene: TRBJ1-3; V gene: TRBV30; CDR3 DNA: TGTGCCTGGAGTGCGGGCCACGCATCTGGAAACACCATATATTTT; CDR3 protein: CAWSAGHASGNTIYF
D gene: NA; clone size: NA; J gene: TRBJ1-6; V gene: TRBV29-1; CDR3 DNA: TGCAGCGTTGCGGGATCCAGGGATTCACCCCTCCACTTT; CDR3 protein: CSVAGSRDSPLHF
D gene: NA; clone size: NA; J gene: TRBJ1-1; V gene: TRBV6-6; CDR3 DNA: TGTGCCAGCAGTTACTCGGGGCAGGTGAACACTGAAGCTTTCTTT; CDR3 protein: CASSYSGQVNTEAFF
D gene: NA; clone size: NA; J gene: TRBJ2-5; V gene: TRBV7-2; CDR3 DNA: TGTGCCAGCAGCTTGCGGGGACCCGGGGAGACCCAGTACTTC; CDR3 protein: CASSLRGPGETQYF
D gene: NA; clone size: NA; J gene: TRBJ1-4; V gene: TRBV28; CDR3 DNA: TGTGCCAGCGCCAGGCGTAATGAAAAACTGTTTTTT; CDR3 protein: CASARRNEKLFF
D gene: TRBD1; clone size: NA; J gene: TRBJ2-6; V gene: TRBV9; CDR3 DNA: TGTGCCAGCAGCCCCCGGACAGGGAGTTCTGGGGCCAACGTCCTGACTTTC; CDR3 protein: CASSPRTGSSGANVLTF
D gene: TRBD1; clone size: NA; J gene: TRBJ2-7; V gene: TRBV11-2; CDR3 DNA: TGTGCCAGCAGCCTCCGGACAGGGGGTAACGAGCAGTACTTC; CDR3 protein: CASSLRTGGNEQYF
D gene: TRBD1; clone size: NA; J gene: TRBJ1-2; V gene: TRBV4-3; CDR3 DNA: TGCGCCAGCAGCCTGGGACAGGCTCGGGGCTACACCTTC; CDR3 protein: CASSLGQARGYTF
D gene: NA; clone size: NA; J gene: TRBJ2-1; V gene: TRBV12-5; CDR3 DNA: TGTGCTAGTGGTTTGGGGGGGTTATCCTACAATGAGCAGTTCTTC; CDR3 protein: CASGLGGLSYNEQFF
D gene: NA; clone size: NA; J gene: TRBJ1-3; V gene: TRBV5-4; CDR3 DNA: TGTGCCAGCAGCCTAGACAGATCTGGAAACACCATATATTTT; CDR3 protein: CASSLDRSGNTIYF
D gene: TRBD1; clone size: few; J gene: TRBJ2-7; V gene: TRBV28; CDR3 DNA: TGTGCCAGCATGGGTCCGAGACAGGGCACCTACGAGCAGTACTTC; CDR3 protein: CASMGPRQGTYEQYF
D gene: TRBD1; clone size: NA; J gene: TRBJ2-1; V gene: TRBV11-2; CDR3 DNA: TGTGCCAGCAGCCCAGAACGGACAGGAGGTAATGAGCAGTTCTTC; CDR3 protein: CASSPERTGGNEQFF
D gene: TRBD1; clone size: few; J gene: TRBJ1-4; V gene: TRBV5-1; CDR3 DNA: TGCGCCAGCAGCAAGGGACAGGGAGGTGAAAAACTGTTTTTT; CDR3 protein: CASSKGQGGEKLFF